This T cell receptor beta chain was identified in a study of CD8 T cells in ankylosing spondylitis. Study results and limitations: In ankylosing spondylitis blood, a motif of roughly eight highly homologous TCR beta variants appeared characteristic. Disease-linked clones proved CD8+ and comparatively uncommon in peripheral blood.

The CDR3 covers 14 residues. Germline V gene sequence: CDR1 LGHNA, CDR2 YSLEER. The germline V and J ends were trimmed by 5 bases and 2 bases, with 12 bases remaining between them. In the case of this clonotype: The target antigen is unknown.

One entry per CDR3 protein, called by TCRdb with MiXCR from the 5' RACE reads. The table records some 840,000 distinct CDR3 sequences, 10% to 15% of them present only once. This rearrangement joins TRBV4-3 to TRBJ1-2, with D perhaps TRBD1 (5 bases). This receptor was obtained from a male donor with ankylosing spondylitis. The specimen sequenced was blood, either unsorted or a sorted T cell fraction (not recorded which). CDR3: CASSGTALNYGYTF. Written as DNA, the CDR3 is TGCGCCAGCAGCGGGACCGCTCTCAACTATGGCTACACCTTC.